The 20 T cell receptor beta chains in this list originate from one sample, sequenced in a study of PD-L1 blockade in urothelial cancer. Produced via immunoSEQ multiplex PCR; TCRdb's table is partial and in-frame only. The data contain under 55,000 clones, nearly 85% of them singletons. The sample consisted of PBMCs, taken around atezolizumab (anti-PD-L1) treatment. The origin of the receptors is a man in his forties with urothelial cancer.

V usage is TRBV30 and J usage is TRBJ2-7; D is unclear. V lost 0 bases and J lost 6, with 15 bases in between. The germline gives CDR1 GTSNPN, CDR2 SVGIG (reference sequence). The CDR3 loop spans 14 amino acids. The DNA for the CDR3 is TGTGCCTGGAGTGTTCCCAGGATCCGAAGCGAGCAGTACTTC. Its translation: CAWSVPRIRSEQYF.

Relative to its sample, this clone is medium-sized. This chain connects TRBV6-5 to TRBJ2-7; D not resolved. Germline V gene sequence: CDR1 MNHEY, CDR2 SVGAGI. The CDR3 sequence is 15 residues long. V shed 0 bases and J shed 2 bases, with 11 bases lying between them. CDR3 coding DNA: TGTGCCAGCAGTTACTCGATCGAGTCTCCCTACGAGCAGTACTTC. Its protein is CASSYSIESPYEQYF.

J is TRBJ1-1 and V is TRBV27, with 12 bases matching TRBD1. The CDR3 covers 17 residues. V dropped 6 bases and J dropped 0; count of bases not matched to a gene: 8. In germline, CDR1 is MNHEY, CDR2 SMNVEV (reference sequence). CDR3 in amino acids: CASRGGTGGGLNTEAFF. Here the CDR3 DNA reads TGTGCCAGCAGAGGTGGGACAGGGGGCGGTTTGAACACTGAAGCTTTCTTT.

This rearrangement joins TRBV6-1 to TRBJ1-2; TRBD1 aligns across 8 bases. Germline assignment: CDR1 MNHNS and CDR2 SASEGT. The CDR3 totals 16 residues. Unmatched junction bases numbered 9, after V lost 2 bases and J lost 4 bases. This chain's CDR3 is CASSESRDRRSYGYTF. CDR3 sequence (DNA): TGTGCCAGCAGTGAATCAAGGGACAGGAGAAGCTATGGCTACACCTTC.

V is TRBV6-5 and J is TRBJ1-2; D might be TRBD1 (6 bases). Deletions cut 7 bases from V and 6 bases from J, with 15 bases between. This CDR3 is 13 amino acids long. From germline, CDR1 is MNHEY and CDR2 SVGAGI. CDR3 coding DNA: TGTGCCAGCACTAACAGGGCTCCGAATGGCTACACCTTC. Amino acids: CASTNRAPNGYTF.

This chain links TRBV7-9 with TRBJ2-1, with D possibly being TRBD2 (5 bases). This CDR3 region has 11 residues. V was clipped by 5 bases and J by 16 bases, with 15 bases between them. Germline-derived CDR1 and CDR2 are SEHNR and FQNEAQ (reference sequence). The chain's CDR3 is CASSADSYPFF. CDR3 in DNA: TGTGCCAGCAGCGCGGACTCCTACCCCTTCTTC.

The genes are TRBV7-9 and TRBJ1-4, with TRBD1 matching 7 bases. The germline V gene has CDR1 SEHNR and CDR2 FQNEAQ (reference sequence). The CDR3 has 14 residues. V lost 3 bases, J lost 7 bases, and 5 bases stayed unmatched. CDR3 DNA sequence: TGTGCCAGCAGCTTGGGACAGCAGTCTGAAAAACTGTTTTTT. This sequence encodes CASSLGQQSEKLFF.

This clone was seen only a few times. The junction does not match germline at one end; this may be a read error. The gene calls are TRBV15 and TRBJ1-2; 10 nucleotides align to TRBD1. Germline lookup yields CDR1 LNHNV and CDR2 YYDKDF (reference sequence). The CDR3 has 13 residues. As DNA, the CDR3 is TGTGCCACCAGCAGGGGGGACAGGGGAAAATCGAACTTC. It yields the protein CATSRGDRGKSNF.

The chain recombines TRBV4-1 with TRBJ1-1; tentative D call: TRBD1 (5 bases). V lost 5 bases, J lost 3 bases, and 13 bases lay in between. CDR1 MGHRA and CDR2 YSYEKL come from the germline V gene. This CDR3 spans 14 amino acids. The CDR3 coding sequence is TGCGCCAGCAGCTTTCCGGGGGGGGACACTGAAGCTTTCTTT. Protein product: CASSFPGGDTEAFF.

In this sample, this clone turned up a few times. The rearrangement links TRBV18 to TRBJ1-4, with a tentative D call TRBD1 (5 bases). This CDR3 has 15 residues. V lost 6 bases to trimming and J lost 6 bases, with 17 bases between them. Per the germline V gene, CDR1 is KGHSH and CDR2 is LQKENI. Here the CDR3 reads CASSPRGLTDEKLFF. DNA for the CDR3: TGTGCCAGCTCGCCAAGGGGACTGACTGATGAAAAACTGTTTTTT.

The chain uses TRBV7-9 and TRBJ2-7; D unresolved. CDR3 length equals 13 residues. Trimming cost V 4 bases and J 3 bases, with 10 bases left between them. The germline V gene has CDR1 SEHNR and CDR2 FQNEAQ (reference sequence). This chain's CDR3 is CASSSLYFYEQYF. In nucleotides, the CDR3 is TGTGCCAGCAGCTCCTTATATTTCTACGAGCAGTACTTC.

This CDR3 reads CASSQDRVRERGYTF. The CDR3 nucleotides are TGTGCCAGCAGCCAGGACAGGGTTCGAGAAAGAGGCTACACCTTC. The chain is built from TRBV28 and TRBJ1-2, with 8 positions matching TRBD1. After removal of 6 bases from V and 8 bases from J, the junction contained 14 bases not matched to a gene. Germline V lookup: CDR1 MDHEN, CDR2 SYDVKM. The CDR3 runs 15 residues.

The V and J genes are TRBV2 and TRBJ2-7; 8 positions agree with TRBD1. CDR3 length: 14 residues. Germline lookup yields CDR1 SNHLY and CDR2 FYNNEI. V lost 6 bases to trimming and J lost 6 bases; unmatched junction nucleotides: 10. Here the CDR3 reads CASREDREGGEQYF. In nucleotides, the CDR3 is TGTGCCAGCAGGGAGGACAGGGAAGGAGGCGAGCAGTACTTC.

This clone has more than one count but fewer than ten. V and J are TRBV9 and TRBJ2-7, with D perhaps matching TRBD2 (7 bases). V gave up 2 bases and J gave up 4 bases, with 25 bases separating them. The CDR3 is made up of 18 amino acids. Per germline, CDR1 SGDLS and CDR2 YYNGEE. The CDR3 sequence: CASSVGGGGTGSKYEQYF. The CDR3 region has the DNA TGTGCCAGCAGCGTCGGAGGGGGGGGTACAGGGAGTAAATACGAGCAGTACTTC. Filled out from reference TRBV9 and TRBJ2-7, the complete variable domain reads DSGVTQTPKHLITATGQRVTLRCSPRSGDLSVYWYQQSLDQGLQFLIQYYNGEERAKGNILERFSAQQFPDLHSELNLSSLELGDSALYFCASSVGGGGTGSKYEQYFGPGTRLTVT.

The V call is TRBV19, the J call TRBJ2-7; D is possibly TRBD2 (6 bases). The V gene lost 7 bases and the J gene lost 0 bases, with 19 bases spanning the gap. Germline loops: CDR1 LNHDA, CDR2 SQIVND (reference sequence). The CDR3 is 16 residues long. The CDR3 spells CASTPPPGVYSYEQYF. The DNA for the CDR3 is TGTGCCAGTACCCCCCCGCCGGGGGTATACTCCTACGAGCAGTACTTC. Using reference TRBV19 and TRBJ2-7 for the parts outside the CDR3, the full variable domain is DGGITQSPKYLFRKEGQNVTLSCEQNLNHDAMYWYRQDPGQGLRLIYYSQIVNDFQKGDIAEGYSVSREKKESFPLTVTSAQKNPTAFYLCASTPPPGVYSYEQYFGPGTRLTVT.

The chain links TRBV25-1 to TRBJ2-3; 7 bases match TRBD2. CDR1 and CDR2 from the germline V gene are MGHDK and SYGVNS. The J segment lost 1 base and the V segment lost 6 bases, leaving 4 bases of the junction unmatched. The CDR3 runs to 14 residues. The CDR3 nucleotides are TGTGCCAGCAGCTTAGCGGGCGGCACAGATACGCAGTATTTT. Translation: CASSLAGGTDTQYF. Full variable domain (missing parts from reference TRBV25-1 and TRBJ2-3): EADIYQTPRYLVIGTGKKITLECSQTMGHDKMYWYQQDPGMELHLIHYSYGVNSTEKGDLSSESTVSRIRTEHFPLTLESARPSHTSQYLCASSLAGGTDTQYFGPGTRLTVL.

The DNA for the CDR3 is TGTGCCAGCAGTTTGACCGGGACAGGGATTCCCGGAGGAACTGGCTACACCTTC. Encoded protein: CASSLTGTGIPGGTGYTF. V gene TRBV28 combines with J gene TRBJ1-2; 9 bases are shared with TRBD1. This CDR3 spans 18 amino acids. Per the germline V gene, CDR1 is MDHEN and CDR2 is SYDVKM. V gave up 3 bases and J gave up 7 bases; unmatched junction bases: 18.

This clone has a handful of counts. The rearrangement uses TRBV11-2 and TRBJ1-4; 7 positions match TRBD1. CDR3 length: 15 residues. Germline V lookup: CDR1 SGHAT, CDR2 FQNNGV. After removal of 5 bases from V and 7 bases from J, the junction contained 10 bases not matched to a gene. This CDR3 is CASSPPGQGGEKLFF. The CDR3 bases are TGTGCCAGCAGCCCACCCGGGCAGGGGGGTGAAAAACTGTTTTTT.

CDR3 loop: CASSRSGTSTDTQYF. The CDR3 DNA reads as TGTGCCAGCAGTCGAAGCGGAACTAGCACAGATACGCAGTATTTT. The chain combines TRBV6-5 with TRBJ2-3; TRBD2 might be the D (5 bases). This CDR3 spans 15 amino acids. Trimming removed 5 bases at V and 0 bases at J, with 12 bases between. Germline V gives CDR1 MNHEY, CDR2 SVGAGI.

This clone was counted once. The chain has TRBV5-1 and TRBJ1-2; the D gene is possibly TRBD1 (6 bases). This CDR3 has 12 residues. The germline gives CDR1 SGHRS, CDR2 YFSETQ. With 4 bases removed from V and 6 bases from J, the gap between germline ends came to 10 bases. CDR3 in amino acids: CASSRDTDGYTF. As DNA, the CDR3 is TGCGCCAGCAGCAGGGACACGGATGGCTACACCTTC.